These T cell receptor beta chains were read from a single sample in a study of blood T cell repertoires in COVID-19. Assay: immunoSEQ multiplex PCR; the TCRdb copy retains only in-frame clones and omits some. The repertoire consists of around 60,000 clones, with roughly 87% occurring once and the leading ten covering over 3.5%. The sequenced sample consisted of peripheral blood. The receptors were sampled from a man aged 45 to 65 with active COVID-19. Each CDR3 is given with its conserved first and last residue. The D gene is left open where the match is weak. Clone size is not always given. Where it is, it says once, few, many or a class for expanded clones.

j_call v_call d_call clone_size cdr3_aa cdr3_nt
TRBJ2-7 TRBV6-5 . . CASSYSRAGLVEQYF TGTGCCAGCAGTTACTCCCGAGCAGGGTTGGTCGAGCAGTACTTC
TRBJ1-1 TRBV7-2 TRBD1 . CASSPRTGTTEAFF TGTGCCAGCAGCCCGAGGACAGGGACCACTGAAGCTTTCTTT
TRBJ2-7 TRBV9 . medium-sized CASSVGGSQYEQYF TGTGCCAGCAGCGTAGGGGGCAGCCAGTACGAGCAGTACTTC
TRBJ2-5 TRBV15 TRBD2 . CATSTRGGSETQYF TGTGCCACCAGCACACGGGGGGGGTCAGAGACCCAGTACTTC
TRBJ2-1 TRBV19 TRBD2 . CASRTSGGNEQFF TGTGCCAGTAGGACTAGCGGGGGGAATGAGCAGTTCTTC
TRBJ2-1 TRBV7-2 TRBD2 . CASSLVGGFQFF TGTGCCAGCAGCTTAGTCGGGGGGTTTCAGTTCTTC
TRBJ1-1 TRBV5-4 . once CASSTRQASRGTEAFF TGTGCCAGCAGCACCCGACAGGCTTCTAGAGGAACTGAAGCTTTCTTT
TRBJ2-5 TRBV6-6 . . CASSYPPRGAEETQYF TGTGCCAGCAGTTACCCCCCCCGCGGGGCGGAAGAGACCCAGTACTTC
TRBJ1-2 TRBV18 . few CASSPAGTGYTF TGTGCCAGCTCACCAGCGGGGACTGGCTACACCTTC
TRBJ1-2 TRBV25-1 TRBD1 . CASTGRGPGQGIDYGYTF TGTGCCAGCACCGGACGGGGCCCGGGACAGGGGATCGACTATGGCTACACCTTC
TRBJ2-1 TRBV30 TRBD1 . CAWSTTGGATNNEQFF TGTGCCTGGAGTACGACAGGGGGCGCAACAAACAATGAGCAGTTCTTC
TRBJ2-7 TRBV5-1 TRBD1 . CASSLTGDSYEQYF TGCGCCAGCAGCTTGACAGGGGATTCCTACGAGCAGTACTTC
TRBJ1-6 TRBV4-2 TRBD1 . CASSLHPGQGDSPLHF TGTGCCAGCAGCCTTCACCCGGGACAGGGGGATTCACCCCTCCACTTT
TRBJ2-3 TRBV6-6 . few CASRGGGKNTQYF TGTGCCAGCAGGGGAGGGGGGAAAAATACGCAGTATTTT
TRBJ2-3 TRBV9 TRBD2 . CASSVAGGIGLDTQYF TGTGCCAGCAGCGTAGCGGGGGGGATTGGATTAGATACGCAGTATTTT
TRBJ2-2 TRBV28 TRBD2 . CASSPGLARSGELFF TGTGCCAGCAGCCCTGGACTAGCAAGGTCGGGGGAGCTGTTTTTT
TRBJ2-1 TRBV12-5 . . CASSPPKAGPPHEQFF TGTGCTAGTTCACCACCGAAGGCGGGCCCCCCACATGAGCAGTTCTTC
TRBJ1-6 TRBV19 . . CASRIGQLLNSPLHF TGTGCCAGTAGGATTGGACAGTTGCTCAATTCACCCCTCCACTTT
TRBJ1-1 TRBV19 . . CASSIVGSVNEAFF TGTGCCAGTAGTATAGTCGGAAGCGTAAATGAAGCTTTCTTT
TRBJ1-6 TRBV12-5 TRBD1 . CASGTGTGISPLHF TGTGCTAGTGGAACCGGGACAGGGATTTCACCCCTCCACTTT
TRBJ2-2 TRBV7-2 TRBD2 . CASWGGSGTGELFF TGTGCCAGCTGGGGAGGGTCAGGAACCGGGGAGCTGTTTTTT
TRBJ1-6 TRBV19 TRBD1 . CASVQGAGNSPLHF TGTGCCAGTGTACAGGGGGCAGGCAATTCACCCCTCCACTTT
TRBJ2-7 TRBV15 TRBD1 . CATSTGDRGFYEQYF TGTGCCACCAGCACGGGGGACAGGGGTTTTTACGAGCAGTACTTC
TRBJ1-1 TRBV4-1 . . CASSRAAGVETVEAFF TGCGCCAGCAGCCGCGCGGCGGGGGTGGAGACGGTTGAAGCTTTCTTT
TRBJ1-5 TRBV6-5 TRBD1 . CASTRTGVGDQPQHF TGTGCCAGCACCAGGACAGGAGTTGGCGATCAGCCCCAGCATTTT
TRBJ2-7 TRBV5-1 . once CASSKDSTSYEQYF TGCGCCAGCAGCAAAGACAGTACATCCTACGAGCAGTACTTC
TRBJ1-1 TRBV5-8 . . CASSLRDSFNTEAFF TGTGCCAGCAGCTTGCGAGACAGCTTCAACACTGAAGCTTTCTTT
TRBJ2-5 TRBV5-1 . . CASSLVGEETQYF TGCGCCAGCAGTCTAGTGGGAGAGGAGACCCAGTACTTC
TRBJ1-1 TRBV5-1 . . CALPPPEAFF TGCGCCCTCCCCCCCCCTGAAGCTTTCTTT
TRBJ1-6 TRBV4-1 . once CASSQADGKSSYNSPLHF TGCGCCAGCAGCCAAGCGGACGGGAAGTCTTCCTATAATTCACCCCTCCACTTT